A selection of T cell receptor beta chains follows, all from one sample in a study of T cells expressing NK-cell markers. No DNA is given; TCRdb re-called the 5' RACE reads and lists each CDR3 protein once. The sample has about 460,000 distinct CDR3 sequences. The sample comprised blood T cells: a sorted CD56 or NKG2C T cell subset, CD4+ or CD8+ T cells, or bulk PBMC T cells (not recorded which). The receptor set was obtained from a woman aged 45 to 65 in good health. The CDR3 runs from the conserved cysteine through the conserved F or W. Fields, in order: J gene, V gene, CDR3 protein.

>TRBJ2-5|TRBV11-1
CASSPYRAGETQYF
>TRBJ2-1|TRBV7-9
CASSLGTSALYNEQFF
>TRBJ1-5|TRBV29-1
CSATPVGGNQPQHF
>TRBJ2-7|TRBV6-6
CASTSVVGHEQYF
>TRBJ2-2|TRBV18
CASSLRQTLYTGELFF
>TRBJ2-7|TRBV5-1
CASRSTGGIEQYF
>TRBJ2-5|TRBV5-1
CASSFTRPQETQYF
>TRBJ2-4|TRBV12-3/TRBV12-4
CASSLFRGRLQNIQYF
>TRBJ1-4|TRBV3-1
CASSLRGGTGGEKLFF
>TRBJ2-3|TRBV10-3
CAISTGPGQGYQDTQYF
>TRBJ2-1|TRBV2
CASMLGTYNEQFF
>TRBJ2-7|TRBV9
CASSKEITGPYEQYF
>TRBJ2-5|TRBV5-1
CASSLAGSFQETQYF
>TRBJ2-3|TRBV7-8
CASNEVVADTQYF
>TRBJ2-1|TRBV12-3/TRBV12-4
CASSFFGGQNEQFF
>TRBJ2-7|TRBV12-3/TRBV12-4
CASSYRGYYEQYF
>TRBJ2-2|TRBV4-1
CASSQEMPSGNTGELFF
>TRBJ2-3|TRBV5-1
CASKQQGSADTQYF
>TRBJ2-1|TRBV7-2
CASSTSTGDEQFF
>TRBJ2-5|TRBV7-9
CASSLGRGTGVETQYF
>TRBJ2-3|TRBV5-1
CASSFGSSTDTQYF